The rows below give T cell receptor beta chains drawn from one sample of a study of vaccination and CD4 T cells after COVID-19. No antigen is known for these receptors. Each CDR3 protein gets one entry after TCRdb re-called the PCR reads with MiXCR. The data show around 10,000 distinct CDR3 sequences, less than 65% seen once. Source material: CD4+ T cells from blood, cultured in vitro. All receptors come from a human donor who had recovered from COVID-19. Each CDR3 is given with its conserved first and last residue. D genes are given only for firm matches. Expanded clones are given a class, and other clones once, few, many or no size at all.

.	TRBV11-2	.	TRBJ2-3	CASSFPGSTDTQYF	TGTGCCAGCAGCTTTCCAGGCAGCACAGATACGCAGTATTTT
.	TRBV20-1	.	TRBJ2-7	CSARQAGYEQYF	TGCAGTGCTAGACAGGCGGGTTACGAGCAGTACTTC
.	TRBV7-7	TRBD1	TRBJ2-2	CASSSGQGAGYTGELFF	TGTGCCAGCAGCTCTGGACAGGGGGCCGGCTACACCGGGGAGCTGTTTTTT
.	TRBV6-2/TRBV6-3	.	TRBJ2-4	CASSYAGVSGIQYF	TGTGCCAGCAGTTACGCCGGGGTATCGGGCATTCAGTACTTC
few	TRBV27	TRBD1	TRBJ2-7	CASSFRGQASYEQYF	TGTGCCAGCAGTTTCAGGGGGCAGGCCTCCTACGAGCAGTACTTC
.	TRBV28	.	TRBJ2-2	CATYTLNTGELFF	TGTGCCACTTACACCCTGAACACCGGGGAGCTGTTTTTT
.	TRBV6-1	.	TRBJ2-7	CASSPDRDLYEQYF	TGTGCCAGCAGTCCCGACAGAGACCTCTACGAGCAGTACTTC
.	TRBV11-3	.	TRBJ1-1	CASQGRAEAFF	TGTGCCAGCCAGGGTCGCGCTGAAGCTTTCTTT
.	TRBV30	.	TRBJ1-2	CAWSVLRGRANYGYTF	TGTGCCTGGAGTGTACTCCGGGGCAGGGCTAACTATGGCTACACCTTT
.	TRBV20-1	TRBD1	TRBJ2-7	CSAHRGLYEQYF	TGCAGTGCTCACAGGGGGCTTTACGAGCAGTACTTC
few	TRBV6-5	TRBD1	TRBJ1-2	CASSYSDRADYGYTF	TGTGCCAGCAGTTACTCGGACAGGGCGGACTATGGCTACACCTTC
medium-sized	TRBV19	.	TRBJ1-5	CASSRQWGQPQHF	TGTGCCAGTAGTAGGCAGTGGGGTCAGCCCCAGCATTTT
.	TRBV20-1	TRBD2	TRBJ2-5	CSLAGGLETQYF	TGCAGTCTAGCGGGAGGATTAGAGACCCAGTACTTC
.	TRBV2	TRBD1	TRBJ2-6	CASRQGAGGANVLTF	TGTGCCAGCAGGCAGGGGGCTGGTGGGGCCAACGTCCTGACTTTC
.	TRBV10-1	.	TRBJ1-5	CASSASGSGQPQHF	TGCGCCAGCAGTGCATCGGGTTCAGGGCAGCCCCAGCATTTT
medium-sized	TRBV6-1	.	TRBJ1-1	CASSISGGRRTEAFF	TGTGCCAGCAGTATCTCGGGGGGCAGGCGAACTGAAGCTTTCTTT
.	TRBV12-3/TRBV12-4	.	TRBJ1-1	CASSLEQGKAFF	TGTGCCAGCAGTTTAGAACAGGGAAAAGCTTTCTTT
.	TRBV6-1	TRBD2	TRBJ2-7	CASSKGREAYEQYF	TGTGCCAGCAGTAAGGGACGGGAGGCCTACGAGCAGTACTTC
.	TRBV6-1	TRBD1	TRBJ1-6	CASRTGGLDSPLHF	TGTGCCAGCAGAACAGGGGGCCTTGATTCACCCCTCCACTTT
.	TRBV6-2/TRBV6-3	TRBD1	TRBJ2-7	CASSYLDRSSYEQYF	TGTGCCAGCAGTTACTTGGACAGGAGCTCCTACGAGCAGTACTTC
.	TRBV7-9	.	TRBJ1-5	CASSLGGGSNQPQHF	TGTGCCAGCAGCTTAGGGGGGGGGAGCAATCAGCCCCAGCATTTT
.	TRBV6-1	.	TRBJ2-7	CASSSSGSYEQYF	TGTGCCAGCAGCTCATCGGGGTCCTACGAGCAGTACTTC
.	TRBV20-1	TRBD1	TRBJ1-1	CSARAGQGVEAFF	TGCAGTGCTAGGGCCGGACAGGGGGTTGAAGCTTTCTTT
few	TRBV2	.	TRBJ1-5	CASSPTALSGQPQHF	TGTGCCAGCAGTCCGACAGCCCTCTCAGGTCAGCCCCAGCATTTT
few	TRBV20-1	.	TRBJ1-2	CSARDASGLNYGYTF	TGCAGTGCTAGAGACGCGTCGGGACTCAACTATGGCTACACCTTC
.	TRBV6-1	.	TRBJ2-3	CASSPYTDTQYF	TGTGCCAGCAGTCCGTACACAGATACGCAGTATTTT
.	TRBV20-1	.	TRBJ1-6	CSARDSRTEEPLHF	TGCAGTGCTAGAGACAGCCGGACTGAGGAGCCCCTCCACTTT
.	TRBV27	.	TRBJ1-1	CASINIVNPLFRGVNTEAFF	TGTGCCAGCATTAATATAGTCAACCCCCTGTTCCGGGGCGTGAACACTGAAGCTTTCTTT
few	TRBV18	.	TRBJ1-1	CASSNSGSTEAFF	TGTGCCAGCTCTAACTCAGGGAGTACTGAAGCTTTCTTT
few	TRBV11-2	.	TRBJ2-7	CASSNRAISGEQYF	TGTGCCAGCAGCAACCGGGCCATATCGGGTGAGCAGTACTTC
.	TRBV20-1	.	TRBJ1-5	CSASGTAYSNQPQHF	TGCAGTGCTAGTGGAACAGCATATAGCAATCAGCCCCAGCATTTT
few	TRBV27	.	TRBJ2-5	CASSPTGLGETQYF	TGTGCCAGCAGCCCCACCGGGTTGGGCGAGACCCAGTACTTC
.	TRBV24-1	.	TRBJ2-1	CATSDIGTNVNEQFF	TGTGCCACCAGTGATATTGGGACAAACGTCAATGAGCAGTTCTTC
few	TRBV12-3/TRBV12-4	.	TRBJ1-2	CASSDKRGVYGYTF	TGTGCCAGCAGCGACAAAAGGGGGGTCTATGGCTACACCTTC
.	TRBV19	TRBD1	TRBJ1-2	CASSLGQGAGYTF	TGTGCCAGTAGTCTGGGACAGGGGGCTGGCTACACCTTC
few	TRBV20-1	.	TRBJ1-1	CSARSGGRTEAFF	TGCAGTGCTAGGTCCGGAGGACGAACTGAAGCTTTCTTT
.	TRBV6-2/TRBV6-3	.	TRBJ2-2	CASSYGTLSGELFF	TGTGCCAGCAGTTACGGGACCCTTAGTGGGGAGCTGTTTTTT
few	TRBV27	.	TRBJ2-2	CASSPLGRVRTGELFF	TGTGCCAGCAGTCCCCTAGGCAGGGTCAGAACCGGGGAGCTGTTTTTT
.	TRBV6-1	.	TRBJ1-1	CASSHPGGNTEAFF	TGTGCCAGCAGCCACCCAGGAGGGAACACTGAAGCTTTCTTT
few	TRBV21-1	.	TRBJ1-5	CASSKPQGQNNQPQHF	TGTGCCAGCAGCAAACCCCAGGGCCAAAACAATCAGCCCCAGCATTTT
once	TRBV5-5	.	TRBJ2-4	CASSWRGAPGNIQYF	TGTGCCAGCAGCTGGAGGGGGGCCCCCGGAAACATTCAGTACTTC
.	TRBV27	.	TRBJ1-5	CASSQGRSSNQPQHF	TGTGCCAGCAGTCAAGGTCGGTCTAGCAATCAGCCCCAGCATTTT
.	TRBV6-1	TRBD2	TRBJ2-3	CASSEWTSRTDTQYF	TGTGCCAGCAGTGAATGGACTAGCAGGACAGATACGCAGTATTTT
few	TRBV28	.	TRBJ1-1	CATALPGSVEAFF	TGTGCCACCGCCCTTCCAGGGTCTGTTGAAGCTTTCTTT
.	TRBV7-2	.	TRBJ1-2	CASSLVDYGYTF	TGTGCCAGCAGCTTAGTCGATTATGGCTACACCTTC
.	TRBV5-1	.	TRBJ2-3	CAQPGADTQYF	TGCGCGCAACCAGGGGCCGATACGCAGTATTTT
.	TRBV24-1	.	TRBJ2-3	CATSEDSSTDTQYF	TGTGCCACCAGTGAGGACAGCTCCACAGATACGCAGTATTTT
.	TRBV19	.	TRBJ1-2	CASSQTGLNYGYTF	TGTGCCAGTAGCCAAACAGGGCTCAACTATGGCTACACCTTC
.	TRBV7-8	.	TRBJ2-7	CASSSTVRGYEQYF	TGTGCCAGCAGCTCAACAGTGAGGGGCTACGAGCAGTACTTC
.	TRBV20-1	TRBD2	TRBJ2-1	CSARASTRERVYNEQFF	TGCAGTGCTAGAGCGTCTACGCGGGAGCGGGTTTACAATGAGCAGTTCTTC
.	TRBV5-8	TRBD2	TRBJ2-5	CASGRGAGGETQYF	TGTGCCAGCGGGCGGGGGGCCGGCGGAGAGACCCAGTACTTC